One sample yielded the 18 T cell receptor beta chains listed below, sequenced in a study of T cell repertoires in cytomegalovirus infection. Their antigens remain unidentified. TCRdb processed the reads anew with MiXCR; each CDR3 protein has one entry. The sample has roughly 730,000 distinct CDR3 sequences, approximately 33% seen once; the top ten hold approximately 18%. This specimen consisted of cultured PBMCs, obtained from culture after CMV antigen stimulation. These receptors came from a human donor in good health (CMV status not recorded). Some clones in this sample may be carry-over from other donors' samples.

This clonotype came up a few times. V gene TRBV19 combines with J gene TRBJ2-3; D uncertain. Germline V gene sequence: CDR1 LNHDA, CDR2 SQIVND (reference sequence). CDR3 length: 15 amino acids. V shed 2 bases and J shed 3 bases, with 12 bases lying between them. CDR3 loop: CASSIRLRSTDTQYF. The DNA of the CDR3 is TGTGCCAGTAGTATAAGGCTCCGGAGTACAGATACGCAGTATTTT.

This clonotype was counted between two and nine times. This chain links TRBV20-1 with TRBJ2-3; unclear D gene. CDR3 size: 13 residues. Germline lookup yields CDR1 DFQATT and CDR2 SNEGSKA (reference sequence). The V and J ends lost 0 bases and 3 bases respectively, with 7 bases between them. The CDR3: CSAREVGTDTQYF. DNA of the CDR3: TGCAGTGCTAGAGAGGTGGGGACAGATACGCAGTATTTT.

J is TRBJ1-1 and V is TRBV6-1, with TRBD1 as a possible D gene (5 bases). The germline gives CDR1 MNHNS, CDR2 SASEGT. Trimming removed 8 bases at V and 4 bases at J, with 14 bases between. This CDR3 is 13 amino acids long. The CDR3 sequence: CASGAGLGTEAFF. In nucleotides, the CDR3 is TGTGCCAGCGGGGCGGGGCTGGGCACTGAAGCTTTCTTT.

The chain uses TRBV7-9 and TRBJ2-3; 7 bases map to TRBD2. V dropped 5 bases and J dropped 6; count of bases not matched to a gene: 14. CDR1 is SEHNR and CDR2 is FQNEAQ in the germline V gene (reference sequence). The CDR3 contains 16 residues. The CDR3 region has the DNA TGTGCCAGCAGCCACGGAGGGCGGGGGTGGGCCGATACGCAGTATTTT. Its translation: CASSHGGRGWADTQYF.

The rearrangement uses TRBV20-1 and TRBJ2-3; 13 nucleotides align to TRBD2. The CDR3 sequence is 19 residues long. With 6 bases clipped from V and 3 bases from J, the junction kept 18 bases outside the gene matches. Germline values: CDR1 DFQATT, CDR2 SNEGSKA (reference sequence). The CDR3 DNA is TGCAGTGCCAACAAACCAACTAGCGGGGGGGGGGTAAGGACAGATACGCAGTATTTT. Its translation: CSANKPTSGGGVRTDTQYF.

This clonotype was counted only a few times. The J gene is TRBJ2-6, the V gene TRBV7-8; no definite D call. Germline assignment: CDR1 SGHVS and CDR2 FQNEAQ. The CDR3 is 13 amino acids. Trimming took off 11 bases at V and 0 bases at J, with 8 bases between the two ends. In DNA, the CDR3 is TGTGCCCTGGGGTACTCTGGGGCCAACGTCCTGACTTTC. It yields the protein CALGYSGANVLTF. Full variable domain (remainder filled in from reference TRBV7-8 and TRBJ2-6): GAGVSQSPRYKVAKRGQDVALRCDPISGHVSLFWYQQALGQGPEFLTYFQNEAQLDKSGLPSDRFFAERPEGSVSTLKIQRTQQEDSAVYLCALGYSGANVLTFGAGSRLTVL.

The V call is TRBV24-1, the J call TRBJ2-5; possibly TRBD2 for D (5 bases). Germline values: CDR1 KGHDR, CDR2 SFDVKD. Trimming pared 6 bases from V and 0 bases from J, leaving 13 bases between. This CDR3 spans 15 amino acids. The CDR3 DNA reads TGTGCCACCAGTCCAGCGGAACGGTACCAAGAGACCCAGTACTTC. This gives the protein CATSPAERYQETQYF.

CDR3: CASSDPGQGAEQYF. In DNA, the CDR3 is TGTGCCAGCAGTGATCCGGGACAGGGTGCCGAGCAGTACTTC. The rearrangement joins TRBV6-1 to TRBJ2-7; 9 positions agree with TRBD1. The trim removed 3 bases at V and 6 bases at J, leaving 6 bases unmatched. The CDR3 has 14 amino acids. CDR1 MNHNS and CDR2 SASEGT come from the germline V gene.

The V gene is TRBV6-5, the J gene TRBJ1-3; D is uncertain. Germline V CDR1 and CDR2: MNHEY, SVGAGI. This CDR3 is built from 15 residues. The ends were cut back, 4 bases at V and 4 bases at J, with 14 bases in the middle. The CDR3 nucleotides are TGTGCCAGCAGTTCTCCTCTGACGAGGGGAAACACCATATATTTT. Protein product: CASSSPLTRGNTIYF.

This clonotype was found a few times. The genes are TRBV7-8 and TRBJ1-1, with D perhaps TRBD1 (6 bases). The CDR3 extends over 13 amino acids. With 4 bases removed from V and 11 bases from J, the gap between germline ends came to 17 bases. Germline CDR1 reads SGHVS; CDR2 reads FQNEAQ. CDR3 in amino acids: CASSSFQQGKAFF. The CDR3 bases are TGTGCCAGCAGCTCTTTCCAGCAGGGGAAGGCTTTCTTT.

This clonotype was seen a handful of times. This rearrangement joins TRBV19 to TRBJ2-1; no clear D gene. This CDR3 is 14 amino acids long. CDR1 is LNHDA and CDR2 is SQIVND in the germline V gene (reference sequence). V dropped 0 bases and J dropped 4 bases, with 7 bases sitting between them. CDR3 sequence: CASSIDQAYNEQFF. In DNA form, the CDR3 reads TGTGCCAGTAGTATAGATCAAGCGTACAATGAGCAGTTCTTC.

This clonotype was seen a few times. This rearrangement joins TRBV12-5 to TRBJ2-1; weak D call: TRBD2 (6 bases). V was cut by 4 bases and J by 6 bases, with 16 bases left in between. CDR3 length equals 15 residues. Germline V lookup: CDR1 LGHNT, CDR2 FRNRAP. In DNA form, the CDR3 reads TGTGCTAGTGGTTCCCCACGGCCGGAGGGCAATGAGCAGTTCTTC. It is translated as CASGSPRPEGNEQFF.

The chain has TRBV10-3 and TRBJ1-5; D may be TRBD1 (5 bases). CDR1 ENHRY and CDR2 SYGVKD come from the germline V gene. The V end was cut by 11 bases, the J end by 7 bases, with 18 bases between. This CDR3 region has 13 residues. The CDR3 loop reads CAFQAGMGQPQHF. CDR3 nucleotide sequence: TGTGCCTTCCAAGCAGGGATGGGGCAGCCCCAGCATTTT.

V and J are TRBV6-1 and TRBJ2-7; possible D gene TRBD1, 6 bases. V lost 6 bases and J 7 bases, leaving 19 bases between the germline ends. Germline values: CDR1 MNHNS, CDR2 SASEGT. The CDR3 extends over 14 amino acids. The CDR3 region has the DNA TGTGCCAGCAGAAATCCGGGACACATCACTGAGCAGTACTTC. It codes for CASRNPGHITEQYF.

The chain combines TRBV11-3 with TRBJ2-1, with D perhaps matching TRBD1 or TRBD2 (5 bases each). CDR1 and CDR2 (germline): SGHNT, YENEEA. V shed 5 bases and J shed 9 bases, with 14 bases lying between them. The CDR3 totals 13 residues. CDR3 DNA: TGTGCCAGCAGCACGGGACCTTCGGCTGAGCAGTTCTTC. This translates into CASSTGPSAEQFF.

About this clonotype: A read error is possible here, since a much larger clone lies one base away. The chain uses TRBV7-2 and TRBJ1-2; D possibly corresponds to TRBD1 (5 bases). Per the germline V gene, CDR1 is SGHTA and CDR2 is FQGNSA. This CDR3 comprises 16 residues. The CDR3 DNA follows: TGTGCCAGCAGCTTAGTTTGGACAACTCCTAACTATTGCTACACCTTC. Translation gives CASSLVWTTPNYCYTF.

V and J are TRBV2 and TRBJ2-7; D might be TRBD1 or TRBD2, each matching 5 bases. V was pared by 6 bases and J by 6 bases, with 15 bases between. The CDR3 contains 13 residues. Per the germline V gene, CDR1 is SNHLY and CDR2 is FYNNEI. The CDR3 is CASSPGAGLEQYF. The CDR3, as DNA: TGTGCCAGCAGCCCCGGGGCCGGCCTCGAGCAGTACTTC.

This clonotype showed up just a few times. The V call is TRBV28, the J call TRBJ2-5; 7 bases align to TRBD2. Germline V gene data show CDR1 as MDHEN and CDR2 as SYDVKM. CDR3 length: 15 amino acids. V shed 6 bases and J 1 base; nucleotides not matched to a gene: 8. The CDR3 nucleotides are TGTGCCAGCAGGCGGACTAGTGACCCCCAAGAGACCCAGTACTTC. Its protein is CASRRTSDPQETQYF. The variable domain in full, with the rest retrieved from reference TRBV28 and TRBJ2-5, is DVKVTQSSRYLVKRTGEKVFLECVQDMDHENMFWYRQDPGLGLRLIYFSYDVKMKEKGDIPEGYSVSREKKERFSLILESASTNQTSMYLCASRRTSDPQETQYFGPGTRLLVL.